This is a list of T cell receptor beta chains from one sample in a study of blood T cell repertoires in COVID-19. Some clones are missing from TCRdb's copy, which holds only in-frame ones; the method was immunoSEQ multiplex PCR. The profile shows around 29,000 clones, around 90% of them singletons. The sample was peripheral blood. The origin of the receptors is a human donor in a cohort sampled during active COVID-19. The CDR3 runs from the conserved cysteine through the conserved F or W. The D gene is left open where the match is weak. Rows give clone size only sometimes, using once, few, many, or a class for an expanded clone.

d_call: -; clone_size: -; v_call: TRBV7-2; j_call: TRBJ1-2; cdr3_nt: TGTGCCAGCAGCTCGGGGGGTGGCTCTGGCTACACCTTC; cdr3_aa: CASSSGGGSGYTF
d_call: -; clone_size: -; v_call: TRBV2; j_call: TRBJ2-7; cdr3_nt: TGTGCCAGCAGTCGCACTCGGGACACCTACTACGAGCAGTACTTC; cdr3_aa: CASSRTRDTYYEQYF
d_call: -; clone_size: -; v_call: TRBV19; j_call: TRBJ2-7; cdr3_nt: TGTGCCAGTAGCGACAGGATCGCCTCCGAGCAGTACTTC; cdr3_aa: CASSDRIASEQYF
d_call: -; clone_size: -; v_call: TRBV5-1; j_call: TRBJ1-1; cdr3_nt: TGCGCCAGCAGCGGCGGACGGGGAGGAAACACTGAAGCTTTCTTT; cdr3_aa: CASSGGRGGNTEAFF
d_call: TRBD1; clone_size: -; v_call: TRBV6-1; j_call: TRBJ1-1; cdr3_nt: TGTGCCAGCAGTGAAGGTGTGACAGGGGTGGGGACTGAAGCTTTCTTT; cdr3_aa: CASSEGVTGVGTEAFF
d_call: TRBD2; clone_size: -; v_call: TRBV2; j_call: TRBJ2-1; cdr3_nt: TGTGCCAGCAGCGAACTAGCGGGCCTGAGCTCCTACAATGAGCAGTTCTTC; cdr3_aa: CASSELAGLSSYNEQFF
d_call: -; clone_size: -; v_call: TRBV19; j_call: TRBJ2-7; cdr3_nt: TGTGCCAGCAAAAAAGCGGCCTCCTCCTACGAGCAGTACTTC; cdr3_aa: CASKKAASSYEQYF
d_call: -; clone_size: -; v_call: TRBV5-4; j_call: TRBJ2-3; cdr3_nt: TGTGCCAGCCGTACTGGCCTAGTCCCCGATACGCAGTATTTT; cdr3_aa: CASRTGLVPDTQYF
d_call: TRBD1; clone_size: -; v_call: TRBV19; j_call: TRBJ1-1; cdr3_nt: TGTGCCAGTAATGCTTACTCGACAGGGGGCAACACTGAAGCTTTCTTT; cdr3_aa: CASNAYSTGGNTEAFF
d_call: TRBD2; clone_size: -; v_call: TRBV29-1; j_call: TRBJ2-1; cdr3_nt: TGCAGCGCCGAAGGGACTAGCGGGGGGGCCTCCTACAATGAGCAGTTCTTC; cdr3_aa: CSAEGTSGGASYNEQFF
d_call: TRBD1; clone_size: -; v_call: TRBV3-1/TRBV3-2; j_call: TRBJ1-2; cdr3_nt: TGTGCCAGCAGACAAGCCTCGTCTTACAGGGGTACTAACTATGGCTACACCTTC; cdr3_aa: CASRQASSYRGTNYGYTF
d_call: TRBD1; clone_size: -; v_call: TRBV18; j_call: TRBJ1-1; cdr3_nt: TGTGCCAGCTCACCACCAGGGACAGGGGTGAACACTGAAGCTTTCTTT; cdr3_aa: CASSPPGTGVNTEAFF
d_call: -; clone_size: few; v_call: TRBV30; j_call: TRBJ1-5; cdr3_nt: TGTGCCTGGAGTGTACGTTCGGGGGGTAGCAATCAGCCCCAGCATTTT; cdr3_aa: CAWSVRSGGSNQPQHF
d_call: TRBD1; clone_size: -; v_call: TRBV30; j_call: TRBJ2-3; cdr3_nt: TGTGCCTGGAGTGCGACGGGACAGGGTGCAGATACGCAGTATTTT; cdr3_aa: CAWSATGQGADTQYF
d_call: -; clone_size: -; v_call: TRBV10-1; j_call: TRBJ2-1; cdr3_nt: TGCGCCAGCAGCCGGTCCAGGTTCGAGCAGTTCTTC; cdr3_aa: CASSRSRFEQFF
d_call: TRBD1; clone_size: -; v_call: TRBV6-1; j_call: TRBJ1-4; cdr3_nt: TGTGCCAGCAGTGAAGGGGCAGGGGGCGGAAAACTGTTTTTT; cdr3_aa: CASSEGAGGGKLFF
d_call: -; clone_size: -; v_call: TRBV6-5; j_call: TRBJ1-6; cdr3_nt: TGTGCCAGCAGCCAGGGCTACTGGAACTCACCCCTCCACTTT; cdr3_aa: CASSQGYWNSPLHF
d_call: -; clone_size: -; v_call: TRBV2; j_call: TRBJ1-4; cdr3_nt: TGTGCCAGCAGTGTACAGGGAGCTAATGAAAAACTGTTTTTT; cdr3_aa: CASSVQGANEKLFF
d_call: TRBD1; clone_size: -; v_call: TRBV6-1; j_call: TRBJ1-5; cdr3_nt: TGTGCCAGCAGTGAACGGCCGACAGGGGGATGGCAGCCCCAGCATTTT; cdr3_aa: CASSERPTGGWQPQHF
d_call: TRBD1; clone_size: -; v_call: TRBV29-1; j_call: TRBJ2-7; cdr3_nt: TGCAGCGTCGCCAGGACAGGGTCTTACGAGCAGTACTTC; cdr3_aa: CSVARTGSYEQYF
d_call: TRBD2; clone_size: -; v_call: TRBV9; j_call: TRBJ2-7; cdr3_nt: TGTGCCAGCAGCGTCACGGGACTAGGGGCCGAGCAGTACTTC; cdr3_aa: CASSVTGLGAEQYF
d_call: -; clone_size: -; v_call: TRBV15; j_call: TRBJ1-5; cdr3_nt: TGTGCCACCAGCAGTTGGACAGTTAATCAGCCCCAGCATTTT; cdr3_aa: CATSSWTVNQPQHF
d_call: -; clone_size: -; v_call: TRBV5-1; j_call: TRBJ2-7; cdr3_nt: TGCGCCAGCAGCTTGAGAGTGGGGGGACACGAGCAGTACTTC; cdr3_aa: CASSLRVGGHEQYF
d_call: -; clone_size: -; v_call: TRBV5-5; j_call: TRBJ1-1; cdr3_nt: TGTGCCAGCAGCTTGACCCCGGCGGTCGAGAACACTGAAGCTTTCTTT; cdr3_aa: CASSLTPAVENTEAFF
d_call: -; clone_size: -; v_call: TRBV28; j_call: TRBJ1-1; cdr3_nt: TGTGCCAGCACCATAAACTCTGAAGCTTTCTTT; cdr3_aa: CASTINSEAFF
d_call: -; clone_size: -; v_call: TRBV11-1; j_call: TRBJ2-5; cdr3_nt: TGTGCCAGCAGCTTAGCTGTACCCTCTGGAGGGGAGACCCAGTACTTC; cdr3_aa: CASSLAVPSGGETQYF
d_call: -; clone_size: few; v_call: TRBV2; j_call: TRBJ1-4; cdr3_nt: TGTGCCAGCAGTGAAGCCCAGGGCCCGCGGTATGAAAAACTGTTTTTT; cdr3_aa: CASSEAQGPRYEKLFF
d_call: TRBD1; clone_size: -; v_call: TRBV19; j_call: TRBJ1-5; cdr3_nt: TGTGCCAGTAGTACCAAAGGGGACAGCCTAATTAAGCCCCAGCATTTT; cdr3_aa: CASSTKGDSLIKPQHF
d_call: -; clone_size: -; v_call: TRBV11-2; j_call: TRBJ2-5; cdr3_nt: TGTGCCAGCAGCTTAGATTCAGGCAGTCAAGAGACCCAGTACTTC; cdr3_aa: CASSLDSGSQETQYF
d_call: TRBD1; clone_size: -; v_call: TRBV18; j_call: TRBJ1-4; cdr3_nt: TGTGCCAGCTCAGTACAGGGGGAAAAACTGTTTTTT; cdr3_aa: CASSVQGEKLFF
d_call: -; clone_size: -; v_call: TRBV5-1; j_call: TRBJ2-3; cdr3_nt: TGCGCCAGCAGCTTGGTTCTAGGGGGTAGCACAGATACGCAGTATTTT; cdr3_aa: CASSLVLGGSTDTQYF
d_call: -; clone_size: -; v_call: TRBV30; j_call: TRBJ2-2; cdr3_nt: TGTGCCTGGAGCGCTCTATACACCGGGGAGCTGTTTTTT; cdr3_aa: CAWSALYTGELFF
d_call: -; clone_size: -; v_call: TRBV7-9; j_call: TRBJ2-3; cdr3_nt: TGTGCCAGCAGCTTACTCGGGAGCACAGATACGCAGTATTTT; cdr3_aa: CASSLLGSTDTQYF
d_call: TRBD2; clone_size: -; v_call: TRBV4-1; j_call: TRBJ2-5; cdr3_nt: TGCGCCAGCAGCCAAGATAGGTGGACTAGCGGGGGACTGGAGACCCAGTACTTC; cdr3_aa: CASSQDRWTSGGLETQYF
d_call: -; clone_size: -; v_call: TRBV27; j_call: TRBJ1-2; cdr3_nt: TGTGCCAGCAGTCCCCAGGCCTACTATGGCTACACCTTC; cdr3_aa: CASSPQAYYGYTF
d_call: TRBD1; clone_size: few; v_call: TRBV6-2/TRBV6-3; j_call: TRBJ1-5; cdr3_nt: TGTGCCAGCAGTTATAACAGACAGGGAAGGCCCCAGCATTTT; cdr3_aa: CASSYNRQGRPQHF
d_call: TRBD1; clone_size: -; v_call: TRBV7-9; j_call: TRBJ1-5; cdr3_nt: TGTGCCAGCAGTTGGGGGACAGGGATTCAGCCCCAGCATTTT; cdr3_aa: CASSWGTGIQPQHF
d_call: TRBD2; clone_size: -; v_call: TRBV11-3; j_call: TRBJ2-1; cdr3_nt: TGTGCCAGCAGCTTAGGCCAGCGGGAGATAGGTGAGCAGTTCTTC; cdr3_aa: CASSLGQREIGEQFF
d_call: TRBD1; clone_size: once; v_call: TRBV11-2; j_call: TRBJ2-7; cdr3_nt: TGTGCCAGCAGCACACGGACAGGGAATAACGAGCAGTACTTC; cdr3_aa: CASSTRTGNNEQYF
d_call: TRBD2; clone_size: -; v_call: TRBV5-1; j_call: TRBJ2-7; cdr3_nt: TGCGCCAGCAGCCCCCCGGGACTAGGTGCGCAGTACTTC; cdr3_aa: CASSPPGLGAQYF
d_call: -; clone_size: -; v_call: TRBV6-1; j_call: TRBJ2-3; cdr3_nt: TGTGCCAGCAGTGAAGCGCCAGGTAGCACAGATACGCAGTATTTT; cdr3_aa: CASSEAPGSTDTQYF
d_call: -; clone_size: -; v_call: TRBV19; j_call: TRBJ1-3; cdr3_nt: TGTGCCAGTAGGAGAACCTCTGGAAACACCATATATTTT; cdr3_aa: CASRRTSGNTIYF
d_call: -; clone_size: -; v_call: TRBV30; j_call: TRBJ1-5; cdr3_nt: TGTGCCTGGAGTCGATCAGGAGGCCAGCCCCAGCATTTT; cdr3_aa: CAWSRSGGQPQHF
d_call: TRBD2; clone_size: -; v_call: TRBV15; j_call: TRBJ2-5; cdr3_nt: TGTGCCACCAGCCCTCGATCTAGCGGGAGGGCGGAGACCCAGTACTTC; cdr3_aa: CATSPRSSGRAETQYF
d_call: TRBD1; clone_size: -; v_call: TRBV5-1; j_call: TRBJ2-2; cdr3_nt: TGCGCCAGCAGCTTGCGGGACAGGGGTAACACCGGGGAGCTGTTTTTT; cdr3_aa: CASSLRDRGNTGELFF
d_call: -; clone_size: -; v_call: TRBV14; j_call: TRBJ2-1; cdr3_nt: TGTGCCAGCAGCCAAGGATTGCGGTCTGGGTACAATGAGCAGTTCTTC; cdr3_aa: CASSQGLRSGYNEQFF
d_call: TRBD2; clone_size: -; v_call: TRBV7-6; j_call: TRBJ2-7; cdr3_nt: TGTGCCAGCAGCTTAGCCCTAGAGGGGGGACTAGCGGGAGGACGCGAGCAGTACTTC; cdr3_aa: CASSLALEGGLAGGREQYF
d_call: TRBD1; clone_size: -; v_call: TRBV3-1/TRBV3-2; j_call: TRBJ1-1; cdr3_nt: TGTGCCAGCAGCCATCAGGGGGGGAACACTGAAGCTTTCTTT; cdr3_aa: CASSHQGGNTEAFF
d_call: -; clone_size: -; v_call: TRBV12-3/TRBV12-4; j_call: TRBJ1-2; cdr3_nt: TGTGCCACCTCCCCGGGGGGCGGTGGCTACACCTTC; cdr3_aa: CATSPGGGGYTF
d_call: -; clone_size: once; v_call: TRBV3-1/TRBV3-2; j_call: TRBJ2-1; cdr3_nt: TGTGCCAGCAGCCAAGATAATCAGGGGGGATTCCGGAGGGGTATGAATGAGCAGTTCTTC; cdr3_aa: CASSQDNQGGFRRGMNEQFF
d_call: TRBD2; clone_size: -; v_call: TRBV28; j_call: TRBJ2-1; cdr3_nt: TGTGCCAGCAGTGGACTAGAAATTTGGAATGAGCAGTTCTTC; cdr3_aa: CASSGLEIWNEQFF
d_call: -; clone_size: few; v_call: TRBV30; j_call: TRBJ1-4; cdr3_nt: TGTGCCTGGAGCGGGCTAGGGGTCGGGAAACTGTTTTTT; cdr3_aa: CAWSGLGVGKLFF
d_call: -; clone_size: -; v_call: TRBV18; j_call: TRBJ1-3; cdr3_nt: TGTGCCAGCTCCCTTTCTGGAAACACCATATATTTT; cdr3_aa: CASSLSGNTIYF
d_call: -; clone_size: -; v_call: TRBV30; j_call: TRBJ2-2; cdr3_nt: TGTGCCTGGAGGAGACTACCGGGAACCACCGGGGAGCTGTTTTTT; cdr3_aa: CAWRRLPGTTGELFF
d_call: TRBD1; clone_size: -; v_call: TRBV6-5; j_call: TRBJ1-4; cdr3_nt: TGTGCCAGCAGTTACTCTGGGACAGGGGGGTTTGAAAAACTGTTTTTT; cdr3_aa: CASSYSGTGGFEKLFF
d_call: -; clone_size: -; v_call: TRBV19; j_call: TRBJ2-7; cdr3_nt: TGTGCCAGTAGTTCCCCGACAGCAACCTACGAGCAGTACTTC; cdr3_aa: CASSSPTATYEQYF
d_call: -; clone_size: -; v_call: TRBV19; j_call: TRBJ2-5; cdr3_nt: TGTGCCAGTAGTATGGGTGGCGGTGAGGGCCAGTACTTC; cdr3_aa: CASSMGGGEGQYF
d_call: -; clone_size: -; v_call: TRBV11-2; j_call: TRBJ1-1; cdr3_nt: TGTGCCAGCAGCCCTCCCGCGGCGGGGCACACTGAAGCTTTCTTT; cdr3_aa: CASSPPAAGHTEAFF